The 14 T cell receptor beta chains listed next were all sequenced from one sample in a study of blood T cell repertoires in COVID-19. Sequencing was performed with immunoSEQ multiplex PCR; in TCRdb, only in-frame clones are kept and a portion is missing. This sample has fewer than 300,000 clones, with about 90% found just once. Sequencing input: peripheral blood. Receptor source: a woman aged 45-59 years with acute or convalescent COVID-19.

This clone was observed once. The chain joins TRBV9 to TRBJ2-7, with D maybe TRBD1 (5 bases). V was cut by 4 bases and J by 1 base, with 12 bases left in between. CDR1 is SGDLS and CDR2 is YYNGEE in the germline V gene. The CDR3 contains 14 residues. The CDR3 DNA follows: TGTGCCAGCAGCACTAATCGACAGTCCTACGAGCAGTACTTC. As protein: CASSTNRQSYEQYF.

V usage is TRBV5-1 and J usage is TRBJ2-5; D might be TRBD2 (6 bases). Germline values: CDR1 SGHRS, CDR2 YFSETQ. Trimming took off 4 bases at V and 1 base at J, with 14 bases between the two ends. This CDR3 contains 15 residues. CDR3 bases: TGCGCCAGCAGCCCCGGTGGGGGAGGCCAAGAGACCCAGTACTTC. Protein: CASSPGGGGQETQYF.

This chain connects TRBV7-8 to TRBJ2-1; 13 positions match TRBD2. Germline CDR1 is SGHVS and CDR2 is FQNEAQ. The J segment lost 12 bases and the V segment lost 5 bases, leaving 7 bases of the junction unmatched. This CDR3 contains 14 residues. DNA of the CDR3: TGTGCCAGCAGCGTCGGGACTAGCGGGGCGGGGCAGTTCTTC. It encodes CASSVGTSGAGQFF.

The chain carries TRBV5-4 and TRBJ2-7, with TRBD1 matching 7 bases. The J segment lost 6 bases and the V segment lost 0 bases, leaving 12 bases of the junction unmatched. This CDR3 has 16 amino acids. CDR1 and CDR2 (germline): SGHNT, YYREEE (reference sequence). The CDR3: CASSLASTGRRSEQYF. DNA for the CDR3: TGTGCCAGCAGCTTGGCTTCGACAGGGAGACGGAGCGAGCAGTACTTC.

CDR3 sequence: CASSSPGQGYEKLFF. The CDR3 region has the DNA TGTGCCAGCAGTTCCCCGGGACAGGGTTATGAAAAACTGTTTTTT. The V gene is TRBV28, the J gene TRBJ1-4; TRBD1 matches at 9 bases. With V trimmed by 4 bases and J by 6 bases, 6 bases remained unmatched. Germline V gene lookup returns CDR1 MDHEN and CDR2 SYDVKM. The CDR3 spans 15 residues.

The V gene is TRBV5-1, the J gene TRBJ2-3; weak D call: TRBD2 (6 bases). Germline CDR1 and CDR2: SGHRS and YFSETQ. This CDR3 spans 18 amino acids. V was pared by 1 base and J by 6 bases, with 24 bases between. DNA for the CDR3: TGCGCCAGCAGCTTGTTGGGTCGTAGCGGTGGTTTCCCGGATACGCAGTATTTT. Encoded protein: CASSLLGRSGGFPDTQYF.

Ten or more counts support this clone. This chain uses TRBV30 with TRBJ1-4; a possible D gene is TRBD1 (5 bases). Germline V lookup: CDR1 GTSNPN, CDR2 SVGIG (reference sequence). This CDR3 has 14 amino acids. Trimming stripped 0 bases from V and 4 bases from J, with 9 bases between. Here the CDR3 DNA reads TGTGCCTGGAGTGTGGGGCGGATTAATGAAAAACTGTTTTTT. Its translation is CAWSVGRINEKLFF.

The chain combines TRBV6-2 or TRBV6-3 with TRBJ2-7; 14 bases map to TRBD2. The CDR3 has 15 amino acids. CDR1 is MNHEY, CDR2 SVGEGT, per germline. Trimming cost V 6 bases and J 4 bases; bases outside gene matches: 5. The CDR3 DNA is TGTGCCAGCAGCAGGACTAGCGGGAGGCGGTACGAGCAGTACTTC. As protein: CASSRTSGRRYEQYF.

The chain employs TRBV6-6 and TRBJ1-1; D not resolved. Germline V gene data show CDR1 as MNHNY and CDR2 as SVGAGI (reference sequence). The length of the CDR3 is 14 residues. The V and J ends lost 0 bases and 4 bases respectively, with 9 bases between them. DNA of the CDR3: TGTGCCAGCAGTTACTCGGGCGAGTTCACTGAAGCTTTCTTT. Translating it yields CASSYSGEFTEAFF.

This clone was recorded only once. V gene TRBV7-8 combines with J gene TRBJ2-1, with D hard to call. The CDR3 has 15 residues. Germline loops: CDR1 SGHVS, CDR2 FQNEAQ. V lost 0 bases and J lost 2, with 8 bases in between. Here the CDR3 reads CASSLARQAYNEQFF. The CDR3 DNA reads as TGTGCCAGCAGCTTAGCGCGTCAGGCCTACAATGAGCAGTTCTTC. Looking up the rest from reference TRBV7-8 and TRBJ2-1 gives the full variable domain: GAGVSQSPRYKVAKRGQDVALRCDPISGHVSLFWYQQALGQGPEFLTYFQNEAQLDKSGLPSDRFFAERPEGSVSTLKIQRTQQEDSAVYLCASSLARQAYNEQFFGPGTRLTVL.

The gene calls are TRBV5-1 and TRBJ2-7; TRBD1 might be the D (6 bases). V lost 0 bases and J lost 5, with 12 bases in between. The V gene's germline CDR1 is SGHRS and CDR2 YFSETQ. The CDR3 consists of 14 residues. The CDR3 is CASSLGQVGNEQYF. The CDR3 coding sequence is TGCGCCAGCAGCTTGGGACAGGTGGGTAACGAGCAGTACTTC. Supplemented by reference TRBV5-1 and TRBJ2-7, the full variable domain reads KAGVTQTPRYLIKTRGQQVTLSCSPISGHRSVSWYQQTPGQGLQFLFEYFSETQRNKGNFPGRFSGRQFSNSRSEMNVSTLELGDSALYLCASSLGQVGNEQYFGPGTRLTVT.

This clone was observed once. This chain joins TRBV6-6 and TRBJ2-1; perhaps TRBD2 as D (6 bases). With 7 bases removed from V and 4 bases from J, the gap between germline ends came to 14 bases. CDR3 length: 14 amino acids. Germline CDR1 is MNHNY and CDR2 is SVGAGI (reference sequence). The CDR3 DNA is TGTGCCAGCAATTTAGCGGACCCATACAATGAGCAGTTCTTC. It codes for CASNLADPYNEQFF.

The V and J genes are TRBV9 and TRBJ2-1; 12 nucleotides match TRBD2. In germline, CDR1 is SGDLS, CDR2 YYNGEE. With 4 bases clipped from V and 6 bases from J, the junction kept 14 bases outside the gene matches. The CDR3 loop spans 18 amino acids. The chain's CDR3 is CASSTRDHTSGRLNEQFF. The DNA for the CDR3 is TGTGCCAGCAGCACACGCGACCACACTAGCGGGAGGCTCAATGAGCAGTTCTTC.

A remark on this clone: One end of the junction fails to match germline, which may point to a read error. V and J are TRBV3-1 (or the pseudogene TRBV3-2) and TRBJ2-3; weak D call: TRBD2 (5 bases). The CDR3 loop spans 13 amino acids. CDR1 and CDR2 from the germline V gene are LGHDT and YNNKEL (reference sequence). The CDR3 sequence is CASSLKGRGHAVF. As DNA, the CDR3 is TGTGCCAGCAGCCTGAAAGGTCGAGGGCACGCAGTATTT.